This entry concerns a single TCR beta chain. Its target antigen remains unknown. Base qualities are not recorded, but no much larger clone differs from it by a single base. The data belong to a study of blood T cell repertoires in COVID-19 (TCRdb year 2020). For the study in its entirety: Samples from collaborators originated in the United States, Italy and Spain and spanned both the acute and convalescent phases of COVID-19. The material from the prospective study consisted of cDNA or gDNA derived from T cells, B-cell-depleted T cells, or PBMCs. Deeply sampled blood TCRbeta repertoires from subjects exposed to, actively infected with, or recovered from COVID-19 were included in the dataset. A freely available public database, intended as a resource for researchers studying the immune response to SARS-CoV-2, is where the repertoires were released. Samples were obtained from the ongoing ImmuneRACE study (first 160 participants) and from over 1,000 subjects provided by 6 global collaborators. A de-identified subject ID, COVID-19 status, age in years and sex were almost always included in the sample metadata. HLA class I and class II types, where available, came from metadata supplied by the sample provider rather than from assay-based typing.

TCRbeta CDR3 regions were amplified from genomic DNA using the immunoSEQ Assay, a bias-controlled multiplex PCR. The paper's data handling went like this. The number of nucleated cells in each sample was estimated from the amplification of reference gene primers within the assay. Sequence reads were collapsed and filtered to measure the absolute abundance of every unique TCRbeta CDR3 rearrangement. For each sample, productive Simpson clonality was calculated by taking the square root of Simpson's diversity index across productive rearrangements. What TCRdb holds here is the immuneACCESS table cut down to in-frame rearrangements. Part of the clones is not present; checked against another copy, under half of the missing clones reflect an unresolved V gene, and the others are unexplained. Clone size and the V and J calls come from that table; the DNA yielded D and trimming. Across this sample there are 200,000 to 250,000 clones, with approximately 77% seen only once. 3% to 4.5% of the sample comes from the top ten.

V and J lose 1 base and 4 bases, and a span of 10 bases separates them. CDR1 and CDR2 are read off the germline V gene as SGHRS and YFSETQ. From cysteine to phenylalanine, the CDR3 is 14 amino acids long. This entry keeps only the CDR3 DNA: 42 bases, framed from base 1. Collaborating institutions collected whole blood in K2EDTA tubes following their own protocols. For TCRbeta analysis, collaborator samples were shipped as frozen whole blood, as isolated PBMCs, or as DNA extracted from either sample type. What the work shows at the level of the full study, not this receptor alone: How much clinical and demographic metadata was included differed by source and by participant, and the metadata was provided uncurated.

The rearranged segments are TRBV5-1 and TRBJ2-3, and perhaps TRBD2 as D gene, on 6 matching bases. Input material: peripheral blood. The receptor was derived from a woman of 80 years or more with acute or convalescent COVID-19. The nucleotides read TGCGCCAGCAGCTTGTGGGGGGAGTCAGATACGCAGTATTTT. Its product reads: CASSLWGESDTQYF.